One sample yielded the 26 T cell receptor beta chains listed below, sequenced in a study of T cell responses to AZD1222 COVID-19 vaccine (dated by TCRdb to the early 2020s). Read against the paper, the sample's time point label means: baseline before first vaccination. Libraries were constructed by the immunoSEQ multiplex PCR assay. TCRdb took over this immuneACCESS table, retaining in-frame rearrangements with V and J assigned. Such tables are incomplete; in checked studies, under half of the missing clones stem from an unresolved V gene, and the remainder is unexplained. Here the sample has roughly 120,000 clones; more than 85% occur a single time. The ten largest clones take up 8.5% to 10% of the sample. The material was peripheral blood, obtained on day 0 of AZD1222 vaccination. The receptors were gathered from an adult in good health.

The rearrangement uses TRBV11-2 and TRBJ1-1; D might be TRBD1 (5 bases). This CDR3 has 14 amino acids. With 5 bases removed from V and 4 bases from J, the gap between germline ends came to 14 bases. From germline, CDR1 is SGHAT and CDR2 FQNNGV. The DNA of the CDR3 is TGTGCCAGCAGCGTCCGGGGGGGTATCACTGAAGCTTTCTTT. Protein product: CASSVRGGITEAFF.

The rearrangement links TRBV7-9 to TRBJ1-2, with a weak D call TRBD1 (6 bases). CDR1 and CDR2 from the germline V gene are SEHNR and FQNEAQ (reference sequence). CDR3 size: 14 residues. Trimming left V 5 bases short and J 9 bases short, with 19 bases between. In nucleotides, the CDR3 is TGTGCCAGCAGCCCCGCCGGGGGGGCGGGAAGCTACACCTTC. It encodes CASSPAGGAGSYTF.

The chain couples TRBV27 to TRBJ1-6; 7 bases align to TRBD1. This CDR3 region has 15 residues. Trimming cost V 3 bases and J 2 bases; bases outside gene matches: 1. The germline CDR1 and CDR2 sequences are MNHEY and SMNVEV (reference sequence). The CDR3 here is CASSLGQTYNSPLHF. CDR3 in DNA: TGTGCCAGCAGTTTGGGACAGACCTATAATTCACCCCTCCACTTT.

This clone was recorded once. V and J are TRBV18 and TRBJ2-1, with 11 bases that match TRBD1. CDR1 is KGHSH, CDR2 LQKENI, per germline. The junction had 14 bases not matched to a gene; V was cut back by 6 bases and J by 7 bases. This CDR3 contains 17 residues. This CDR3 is CASSQVHGTGGPNEQFF. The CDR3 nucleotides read TGTGCCAGCTCTCAAGTTCACGGGACAGGGGGTCCAAATGAGCAGTTCTTC. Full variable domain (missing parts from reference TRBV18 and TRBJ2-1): NAGVMQNPRHLVRRRGQEARLRCSPMKGHSHVYWYRQLPEEGLKFMVYLQKENIIDESGMPKERFSAEFPKEGPSILRIQQVVRGDSAAYFCASSQVHGTGGPNEQFFGPGTRLTVL.

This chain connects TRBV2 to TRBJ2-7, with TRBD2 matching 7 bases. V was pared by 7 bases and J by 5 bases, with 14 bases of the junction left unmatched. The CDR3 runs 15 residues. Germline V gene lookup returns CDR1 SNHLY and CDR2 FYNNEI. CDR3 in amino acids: CASTEGGRRIHEQYF. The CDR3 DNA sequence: TGTGCCAGCACCGAGGGCGGGAGAAGGATCCACGAGCAGTACTTC.

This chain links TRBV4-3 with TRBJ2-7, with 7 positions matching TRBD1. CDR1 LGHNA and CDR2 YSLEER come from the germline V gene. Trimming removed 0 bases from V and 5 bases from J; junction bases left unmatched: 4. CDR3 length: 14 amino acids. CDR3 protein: CASSQETGLDEQYF. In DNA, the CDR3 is TGCGCCAGCAGCCAAGAGACAGGGTTGGACGAGCAGTACTTC.

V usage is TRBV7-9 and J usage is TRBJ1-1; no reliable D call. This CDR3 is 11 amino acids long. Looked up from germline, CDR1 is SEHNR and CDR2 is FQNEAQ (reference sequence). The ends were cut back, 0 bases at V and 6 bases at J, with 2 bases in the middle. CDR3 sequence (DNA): TGTGCCAGCAGCTTAGCGGCTGAAGCTTTCTTT. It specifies CASSLAAEAFF.

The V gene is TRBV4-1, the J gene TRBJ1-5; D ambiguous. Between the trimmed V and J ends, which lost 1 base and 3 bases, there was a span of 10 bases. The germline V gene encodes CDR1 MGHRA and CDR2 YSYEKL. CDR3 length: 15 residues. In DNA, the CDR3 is TGCGCCAGCAGCCAAGGGATAGGGCTCAATCAGCCCCAGCATTTT. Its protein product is CASSQGIGLNQPQHF.

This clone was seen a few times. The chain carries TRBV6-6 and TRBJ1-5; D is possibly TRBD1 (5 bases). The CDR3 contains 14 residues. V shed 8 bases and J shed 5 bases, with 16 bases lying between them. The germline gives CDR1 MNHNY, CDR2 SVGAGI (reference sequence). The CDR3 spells CASSQDSHYQPQHF. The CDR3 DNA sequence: TGTGCCAGCTCACAGGATTCCCATTATCAGCCCCAGCATTTT.

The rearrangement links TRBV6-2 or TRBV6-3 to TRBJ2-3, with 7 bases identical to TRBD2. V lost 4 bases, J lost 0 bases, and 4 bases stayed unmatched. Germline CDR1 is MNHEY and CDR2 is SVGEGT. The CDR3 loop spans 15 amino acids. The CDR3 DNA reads TGTGCCAGCAGTTCAAGCGGGGTTAGCACAGATACGCAGTATTTT. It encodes CASSSSGVSTDTQYF.

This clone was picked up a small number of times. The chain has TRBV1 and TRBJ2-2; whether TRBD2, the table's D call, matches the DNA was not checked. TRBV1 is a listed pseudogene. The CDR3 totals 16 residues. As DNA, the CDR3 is TGCACCAGCAGCCTCGGACTAGCGGGAGGTGGCGGGGAGCTGTTTTTT. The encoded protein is CTSSLGLAGGGGELFF.

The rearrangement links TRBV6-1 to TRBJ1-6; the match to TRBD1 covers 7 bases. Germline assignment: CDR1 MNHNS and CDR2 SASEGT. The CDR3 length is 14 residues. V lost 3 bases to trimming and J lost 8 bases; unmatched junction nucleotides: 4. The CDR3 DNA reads TGTGCCAGCAGTGACGACAGGGTTTATTCACCCCTCCACTTT. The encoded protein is CASSDDRVYSPLHF.

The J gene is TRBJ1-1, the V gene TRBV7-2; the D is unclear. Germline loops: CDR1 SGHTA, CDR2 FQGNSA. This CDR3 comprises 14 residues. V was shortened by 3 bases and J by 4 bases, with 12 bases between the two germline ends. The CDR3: CASSFLLGSTEAFF. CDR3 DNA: TGTGCCAGCAGCTTCCTGTTGGGAAGCACTGAAGCTTTCTTT.

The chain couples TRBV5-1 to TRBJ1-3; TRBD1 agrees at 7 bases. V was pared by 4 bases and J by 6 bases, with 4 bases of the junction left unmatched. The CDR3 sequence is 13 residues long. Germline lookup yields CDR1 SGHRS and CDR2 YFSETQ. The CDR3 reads CASSIQGSNTIYF. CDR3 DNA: TGCGCCAGCAGCATACAGGGGTCAAACACCATATATTTT. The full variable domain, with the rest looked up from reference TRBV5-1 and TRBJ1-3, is KAGVTQTPRYLIKTRGQQVTLSCSPISGHRSVSWYQQTPGQGLQFLFEYFSETQRNKGNFPGRFSGRQFSNSRSEMNVSTLELGDSALYLCASSIQGSNTIYFGEGSWLTVV.

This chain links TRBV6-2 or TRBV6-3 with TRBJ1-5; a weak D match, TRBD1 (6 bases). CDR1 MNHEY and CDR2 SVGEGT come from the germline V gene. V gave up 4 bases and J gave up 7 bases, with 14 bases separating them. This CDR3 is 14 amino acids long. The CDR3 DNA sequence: TGTGCCAGCAGTTCCCGGGACATTTGGCAGCCCCAGCATTTT. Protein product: CASSSRDIWQPQHF.

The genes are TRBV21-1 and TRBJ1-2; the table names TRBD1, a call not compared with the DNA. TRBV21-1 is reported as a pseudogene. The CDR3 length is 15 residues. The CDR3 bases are TGTGCCAGCAGCAAAGGGGGGACACTGAACTATGGCTACACCTTC. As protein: CASSKGGTLNYGYTF.

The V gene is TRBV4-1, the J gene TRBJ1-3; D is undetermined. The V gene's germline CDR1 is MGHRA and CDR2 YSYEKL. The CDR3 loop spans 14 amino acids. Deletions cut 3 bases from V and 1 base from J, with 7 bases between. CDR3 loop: CASSHPVSGNTIYF. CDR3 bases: TGCGCCAGCAGCCACCCGGTGTCTGGAAACACCATATATTTT.

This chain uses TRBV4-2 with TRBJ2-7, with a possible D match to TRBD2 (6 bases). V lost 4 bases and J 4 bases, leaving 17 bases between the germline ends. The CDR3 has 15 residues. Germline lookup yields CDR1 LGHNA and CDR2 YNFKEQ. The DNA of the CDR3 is TGTGCCAGCAGCCGTGAGTGGGTAGCGGTATACGAGCAGTACTTC. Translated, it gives CASSREWVAVYEQYF.

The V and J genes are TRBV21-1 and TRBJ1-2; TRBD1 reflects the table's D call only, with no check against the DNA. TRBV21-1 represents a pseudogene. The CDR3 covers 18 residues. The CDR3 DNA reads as TGTGCCAGCAGCAAAAGTTGCCGAGCAACCGGGACAGAGTATGGCTACACCTTC. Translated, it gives CASSKSCRATGTEYGYTF.

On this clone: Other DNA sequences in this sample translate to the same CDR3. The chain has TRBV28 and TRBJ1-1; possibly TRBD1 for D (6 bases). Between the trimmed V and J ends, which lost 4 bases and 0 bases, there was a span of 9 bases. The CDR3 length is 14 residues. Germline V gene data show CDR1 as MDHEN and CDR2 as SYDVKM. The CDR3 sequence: CASSSTGLNTEAFF. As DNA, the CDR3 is TGTGCCAGCAGTTCGACAGGTTTGAACACTGAAGCTTTCTTT.

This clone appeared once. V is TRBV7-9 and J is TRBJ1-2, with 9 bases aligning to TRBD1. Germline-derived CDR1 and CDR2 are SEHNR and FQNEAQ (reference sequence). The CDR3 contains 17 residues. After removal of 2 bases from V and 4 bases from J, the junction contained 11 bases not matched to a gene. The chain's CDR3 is CASSLPGTGGLGYGYTF. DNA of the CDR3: TGTGCCAGCAGCTTACCCGGAACAGGGGGCTTAGGCTATGGCTACACCTTC.

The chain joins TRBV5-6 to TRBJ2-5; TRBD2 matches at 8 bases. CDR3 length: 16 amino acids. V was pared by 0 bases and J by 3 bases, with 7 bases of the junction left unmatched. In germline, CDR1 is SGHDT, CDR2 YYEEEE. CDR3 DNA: TGTGCCAGCAGCTTGGTCGGCGCGGGAGGTAAAGAGACCCAGTACTTC. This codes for CASSLVGAGGKETQYF.

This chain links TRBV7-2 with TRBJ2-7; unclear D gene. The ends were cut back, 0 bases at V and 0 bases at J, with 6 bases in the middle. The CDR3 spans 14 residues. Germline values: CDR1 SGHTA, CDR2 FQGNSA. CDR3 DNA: TGTGCCAGCAGCTTAGCCGCCGGCTCCTACGAGCAGTACTTC. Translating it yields CASSLAAGSYEQYF.

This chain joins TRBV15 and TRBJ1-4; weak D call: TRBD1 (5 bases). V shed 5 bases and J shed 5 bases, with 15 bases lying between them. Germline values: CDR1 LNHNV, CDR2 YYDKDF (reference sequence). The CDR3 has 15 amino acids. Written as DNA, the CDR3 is TGTGCCACCAGCCCAAGGGCAGGGTCAAATGAAAAACTGTTTTTT. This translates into CATSPRAGSNEKLFF. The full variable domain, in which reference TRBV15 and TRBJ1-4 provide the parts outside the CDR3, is DAMVIQNPRYQVTQFGKPVTLSCSQTLNHNVMYWYQQKSSQAPKLLFHYYDKDFNNEADTPDNFQSRRPNTSFCFLDIRSPGLGDTAMYLCATSPRAGSNEKLFFGSGTQLSVL.

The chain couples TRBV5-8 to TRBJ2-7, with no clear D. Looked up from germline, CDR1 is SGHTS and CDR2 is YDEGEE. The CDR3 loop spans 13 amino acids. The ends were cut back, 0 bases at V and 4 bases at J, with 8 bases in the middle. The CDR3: CASSLDPLYEQYF. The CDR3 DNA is TGTGCCAGCAGCTTGGATCCGTTATACGAGCAGTACTTC.

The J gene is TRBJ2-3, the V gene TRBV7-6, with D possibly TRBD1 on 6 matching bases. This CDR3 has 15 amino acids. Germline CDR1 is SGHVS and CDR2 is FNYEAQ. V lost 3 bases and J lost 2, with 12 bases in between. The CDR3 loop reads CASSFLGAPTDTQYF. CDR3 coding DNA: TGTGCCAGCAGCTTTCTGGGGGCCCCCACAGATACGCAGTATTTT.